This is a list of T cell receptor beta chains from one sample in a study of neoadjuvant anti-PD-1 for oral cavity cancer. The protocol was immunoSEQ multiplex PCR, while the TCRdb copy is restricted to in-frame clones and leaves out a portion. Found here are over 65,000 clones, about 85% of them singletons; the top ten hold 3% to 3.5%. This specimen consisted of PBMCs, obtained after nivolumab (anti-PD-1) treatment. The receptors were gathered from a person between 35 and 79 years old with oral cavity squamous cell carcinoma. The conserved cysteine and the conserved F or W are not part of the CDR3 here. The D gene is left open where the match is weak.

. TRBV14 ASSQDRTLLF
. TRBV30 AWSVQSPGTQH
TRBD1 TRBV7-2 ASSFVRSRGTGGSPGYT
TRBD1 TRBV7-3 ASSLGTANTGELF
TRBD1 TRBV4-1 ASSQDQGGFSNQPQH
. TRBV6-6 ASSSASRRYEQY
TRBD1 TRBV11-3 ASSFGQGAYNEQF
TRBD1 TRBV4-2 ASSQEGGTDSNQPQH
. TRBV4-2 ASSPQGGNTIY
TRBD1 TRBV4-1 ASSRGDRMNTEAF
TRBD1 TRBV7-6 ASSPGQDNYGYT
. TRBV7-9 ASSSSGGGDTQY
. TRBV11-1 ASSLGWLDTQY
. TRBV6-5 ASSGKQGSGTEAF
TRBD2 TRBV19 ASSIRKVAGQDTQY
. TRBV12-1 ASSSGQFSYEQY
TRBD1 TRBV19 ASSQDRGSQPQH
TRBD1 TRBV6-1 ASSRSGTGGTEAF
. TRBV25-1 ASGWDRYEQY
. TRBV30 AWTVGGGQPQH
. TRBV5-3 ARSSLSGRRYNEQF
. TRBV7-9 ASSRGTDTQY
. TRBV5-1 ASSANWGFSGNTIY
. TRBV5-1 ASRWTVGEKLF
TRBD2 TRBV11-2 ASSLGLAGGTDTQY
TRBD1 TRBV6-5 ASRIHRDSYEQY
TRBD1 TRBV6-6 ASSYRQGQETQY
. TRBV7-9 ASSLVTGPNEQF
. TRBV5-1 ASSLEAGSNQPQH
TRBD2 TRBV10-3 AIASGGPRTDTQY
TRBD1 TRBV5-1 ASSLAGQASTDTQY
. TRBV6-5 ASSYSWGNTGELF
. TRBV19 ASSSSMNTEAF
TRBD1 TRBV25-1 ASSVTGATDTQY
TRBD1 TRBV7-8 ASSWTGESNQPQH
. TRBV7-9 ASGELGEQY
. TRBV7-3 ASSLTVAGELF
. TRBV5-1 ASSFAGAYEQY
. TRBV7-6 ASSATRIGETQY
TRBD2 TRBV5-6 ASSLDTSGYNEQF
TRBD2 TRBV6-5 ASRLAAYEQY
. TRBV7-3 ASSRCGQY
. TRBV11-1 ASSETVPSGNTIY
. TRBV6-5 ASSSGGPNTEAF
. TRBV6-5 ASSSTPKPGYTEAF
. TRBV7-2 ASSLGGGQETQY
. TRBV10-2 ASSERGYEQY
. TRBV2 ASSPVETQY
TRBD1 TRBV7-8 ASSPRSGDRGFDGYT
. TRBV10-3 AIARDSTGELF
. TRBV27 ASRRSRAVSSYEQY
. TRBV5-5 ASSLGTTIEQF
TRBD1 TRBV5-1 ASTLGDRDNTEAF
TRBD2 TRBV5-1 ASSLPGLAGNEQF
TRBD1 TRBV9 ASSVASQTGEQY
. TRBV6-5 ASRYRENQPQH
TRBD1 TRBV30 AWSGDSPYGYT
. TRBV30 AWSVRGVYNEQF
. TRBV5-4 ASSLGQGSYGYT
TRBD1 TRBV19 ASTRGQSSYNEQF